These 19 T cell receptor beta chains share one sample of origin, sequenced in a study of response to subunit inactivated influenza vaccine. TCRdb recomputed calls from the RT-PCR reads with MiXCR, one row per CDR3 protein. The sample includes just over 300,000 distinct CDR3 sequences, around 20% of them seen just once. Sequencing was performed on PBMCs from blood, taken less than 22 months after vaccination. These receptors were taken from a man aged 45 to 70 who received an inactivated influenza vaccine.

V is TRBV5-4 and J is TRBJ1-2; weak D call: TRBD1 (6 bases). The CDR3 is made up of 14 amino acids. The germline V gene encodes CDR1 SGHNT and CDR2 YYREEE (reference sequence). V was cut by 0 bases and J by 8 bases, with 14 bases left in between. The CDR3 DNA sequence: TGTGCCAGCAGCTTGGAAGCACAGGGCCGAGGCTACACCTTC. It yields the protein CASSLEAQGRGYTF.

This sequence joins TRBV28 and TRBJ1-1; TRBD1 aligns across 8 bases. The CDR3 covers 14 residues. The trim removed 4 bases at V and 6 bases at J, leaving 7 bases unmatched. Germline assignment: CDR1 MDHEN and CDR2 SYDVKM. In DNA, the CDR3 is TGTGCCAGCAGTTCCTCAGGGGGCGCGGCTGAAGCTTTCTTT. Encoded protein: CASSSSGGAAEAFF.

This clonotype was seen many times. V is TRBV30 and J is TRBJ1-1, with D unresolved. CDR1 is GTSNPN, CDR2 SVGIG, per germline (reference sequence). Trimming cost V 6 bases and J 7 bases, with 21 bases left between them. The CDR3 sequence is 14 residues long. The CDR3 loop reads CACPRRRGLGEAFF. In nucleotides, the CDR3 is TGTGCCTGCCCACGAAGGCGGGGTCTGGGTGAAGCTTTCTTT.

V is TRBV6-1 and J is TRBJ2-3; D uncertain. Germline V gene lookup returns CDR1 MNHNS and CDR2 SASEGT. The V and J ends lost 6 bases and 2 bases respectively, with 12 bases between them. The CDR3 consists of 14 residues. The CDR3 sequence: CASSPHAFTDTQYF. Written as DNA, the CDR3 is TGTGCCAGCAGCCCCCATGCCTTCACAGATACGCAGTATTTT.

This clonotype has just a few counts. This chain's CDR3 is CASSQDDVSDTQYF. The DNA of the CDR3 is TGTGCCAGCAGCCAAGATGACGTCTCAGATACGCAGTATTTT. The chain combines TRBV4-2 with TRBJ2-3; D not resolved. Germline V gene sequence: CDR1 LGHNA, CDR2 YNFKEQ. This CDR3 contains 14 residues. The germline V and J ends were trimmed by 0 bases and 4 bases, with 8 bases remaining between them.

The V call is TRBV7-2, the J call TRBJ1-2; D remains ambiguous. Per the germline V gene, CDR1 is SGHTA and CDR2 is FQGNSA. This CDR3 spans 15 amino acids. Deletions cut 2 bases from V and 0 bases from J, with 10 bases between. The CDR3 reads CASSLRPAANYGYTF. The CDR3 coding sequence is TGTGCCAGCAGCTTAAGGCCTGCCGCTAACTATGGCTACACCTTC.

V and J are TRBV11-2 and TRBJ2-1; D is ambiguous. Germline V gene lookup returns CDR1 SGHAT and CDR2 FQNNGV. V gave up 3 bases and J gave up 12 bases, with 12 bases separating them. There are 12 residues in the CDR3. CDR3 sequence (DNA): TGTGCCAGCAGCTTGCCTTCTATGGCGCAGTTCTTC. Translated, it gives CASSLPSMAQFF.

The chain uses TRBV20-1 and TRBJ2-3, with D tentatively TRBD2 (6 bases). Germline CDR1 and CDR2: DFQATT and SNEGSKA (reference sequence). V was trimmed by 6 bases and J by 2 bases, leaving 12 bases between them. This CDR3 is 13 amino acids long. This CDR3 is CSALGGATDTQYF. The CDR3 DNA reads TGCAGTGCACTGGGCGGGGCCACAGATACGCAGTATTTT.

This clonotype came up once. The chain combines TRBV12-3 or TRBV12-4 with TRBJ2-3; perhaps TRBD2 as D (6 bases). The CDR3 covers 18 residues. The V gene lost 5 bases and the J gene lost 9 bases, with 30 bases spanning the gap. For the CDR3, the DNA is TGTGCCAGCAGTCCCCACCCGGGAGCTTCTGACCGGGAAGTAACGCAGTATTTT. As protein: CASSPHPGASDREVTQYF.

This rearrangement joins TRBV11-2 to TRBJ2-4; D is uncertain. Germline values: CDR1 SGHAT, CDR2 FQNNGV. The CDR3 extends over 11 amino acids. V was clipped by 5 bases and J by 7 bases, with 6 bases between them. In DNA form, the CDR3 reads TGTGCCAGCAGCCAGACGAACATTCAGTACTTC. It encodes CASSQTNIQYF.

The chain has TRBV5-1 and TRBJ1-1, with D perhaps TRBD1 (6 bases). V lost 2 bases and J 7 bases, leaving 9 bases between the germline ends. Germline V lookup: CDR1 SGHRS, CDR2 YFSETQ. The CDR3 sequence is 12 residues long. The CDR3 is CASSFVQGEAFF. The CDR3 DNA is TGCGCCAGCAGCTTCGTACAGGGTGAAGCTTTCTTT.

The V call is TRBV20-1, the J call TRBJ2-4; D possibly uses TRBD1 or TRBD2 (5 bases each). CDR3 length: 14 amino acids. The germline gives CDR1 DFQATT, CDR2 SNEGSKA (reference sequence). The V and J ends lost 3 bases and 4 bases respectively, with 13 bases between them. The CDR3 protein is CSASSPGRKNIQYF. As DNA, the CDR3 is TGCAGTGCTAGTAGCCCGGGACGGAAAAACATTCAGTACTTC.

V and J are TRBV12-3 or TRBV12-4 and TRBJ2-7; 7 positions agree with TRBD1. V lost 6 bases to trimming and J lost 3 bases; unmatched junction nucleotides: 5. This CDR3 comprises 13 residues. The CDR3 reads CASRTQGSYEQYF. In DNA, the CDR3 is TGTGCCAGCAGAACACAGGGGAGCTACGAGCAGTACTTC.

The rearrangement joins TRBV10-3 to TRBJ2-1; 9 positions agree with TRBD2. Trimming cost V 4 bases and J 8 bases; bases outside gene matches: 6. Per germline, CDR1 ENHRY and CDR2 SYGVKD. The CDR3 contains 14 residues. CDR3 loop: CAISALAGTDEQFF. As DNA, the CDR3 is TGTGCCATCAGTGCGCTAGCGGGAACCGATGAGCAGTTCTTC.

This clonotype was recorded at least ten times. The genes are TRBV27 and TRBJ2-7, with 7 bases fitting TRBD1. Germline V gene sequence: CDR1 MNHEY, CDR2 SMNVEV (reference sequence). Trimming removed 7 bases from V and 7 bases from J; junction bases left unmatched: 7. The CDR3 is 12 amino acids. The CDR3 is CASMDPGQEQYF. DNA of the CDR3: TGTGCCAGCATGGACCCGGGACAGGAGCAGTACTTC.

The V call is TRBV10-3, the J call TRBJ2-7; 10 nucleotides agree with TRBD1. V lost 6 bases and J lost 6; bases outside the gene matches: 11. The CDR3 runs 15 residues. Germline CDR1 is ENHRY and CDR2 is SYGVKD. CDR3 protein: CAIRGTGQGSPEQYF. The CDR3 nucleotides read TGTGCCATCAGGGGGACGGGACAGGGGTCTCCCGAGCAGTACTTC.

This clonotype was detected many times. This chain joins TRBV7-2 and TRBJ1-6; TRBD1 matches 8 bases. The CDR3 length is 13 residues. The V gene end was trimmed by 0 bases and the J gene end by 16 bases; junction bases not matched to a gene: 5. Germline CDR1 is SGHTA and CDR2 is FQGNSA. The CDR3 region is CASSLAGTGRLHF. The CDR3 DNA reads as TGTGCCAGCAGCTTAGCGGGGACAGGAAGGCTCCACTTT.

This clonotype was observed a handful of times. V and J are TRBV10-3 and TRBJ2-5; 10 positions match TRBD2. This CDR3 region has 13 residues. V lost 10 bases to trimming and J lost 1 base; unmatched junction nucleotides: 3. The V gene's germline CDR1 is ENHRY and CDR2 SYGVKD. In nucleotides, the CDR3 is TGTGCCACCCGGACTAGCGGCCAAGAGACCCAGTACTTC. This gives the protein CATRTSGQETQYF.

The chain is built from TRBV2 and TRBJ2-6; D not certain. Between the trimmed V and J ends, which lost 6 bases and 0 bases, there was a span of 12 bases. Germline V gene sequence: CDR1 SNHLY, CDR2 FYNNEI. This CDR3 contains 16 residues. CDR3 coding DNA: TGTGCCAGCAGGGCCGGACGGAACTCTGGGGCCAACGTCCTGACTTTC. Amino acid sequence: CASRAGRNSGANVLTF.